The next 6 T cell receptor beta chains were all read from a single sample in a study of blood T cell repertoires in COVID-19. TCRdb's copy holds only in-frame clones and misses some; the assay was immunoSEQ multiplex PCR. The table shows tens of thousands of clones, with roughly 82% occurring only once. The sequencing input was peripheral blood. The receptors here all came from a man older than 75 with active COVID-19.

J is TRBJ2-1 and V is TRBV7-2; D unresolved. The CDR3 is 17 amino acids. V lost 4 bases, J lost 6 bases, and 22 bases lay in between. The germline CDR1 and CDR2 sequences are SGHTA and FQGNSA. CDR3 residues: CASSSHRPHRSTNEQFF. The CDR3 DNA reads TGTGCCAGCAGCTCACACAGACCCCATCGTTCGACCAATGAGCAGTTCTTC. The variable domain in full, with the rest retrieved from reference TRBV7-2 and TRBJ2-1, is GAGVSQSPSNKVTEKGKDVELRCDPISGHTALYWYRQSLGQGLEFLIYFQGNSAPDKSGLPSDRFSAERTGGSVSTLTIQRTQQEDSAVYLCASSSHRPHRSTNEQFFGPGTRLTVL.

This clone was picked up one time. The chain combines TRBV7-8 with TRBJ1-5; weak D call: TRBD1 (5 bases). The V gene's germline CDR1 is SGHVS and CDR2 FQNEAQ. This CDR3 has 14 amino acids. Between the trimmed V and J ends, which lost 5 bases and 6 bases, there was a span of 14 bases. CDR3 protein: CASSARHQGQPQHF. The CDR3 bases are TGTGCCAGCAGCGCAAGACATCAGGGTCAGCCCCAGCATTTT.

The chain links TRBV2 to TRBJ2-2, with TRBD2 matching over 14 bases. CDR3 length equals 16 residues. The germline V gene encodes CDR1 SNHLY and CDR2 FYNNEI. After removal of 6 bases from V and 7 bases from J, the junction contained 7 bases not matched to a gene. CDR3 nucleotides: TGTGCCAGCAGGGGGACTAGCGGGAGATGGGGCGGGGAGCTGTTTTTT. This encodes CASRGTSGRWGGELFF.

The V call is TRBV5-4, the J call TRBJ2-1, with D possibly matching TRBD2 (6 bases). Germline loops: CDR1 SGHNT, CDR2 YYREEE (reference sequence). With 0 bases removed from V and 1 base from J, the gap between germline ends came to 11 bases. This CDR3 is 16 amino acids long. CDR3 loop: CASSLGVRGSYNEQFF. The DNA for the CDR3 is TGTGCCAGCAGCTTGGGTGTGCGGGGTTCCTACAATGAGCAGTTCTTC.

This clone was recorded only once. This rearrangement joins TRBV27 to TRBJ2-7, with TRBD1 matching over 9 bases. V dropped 6 bases and J dropped 5; count of bases not matched to a gene: 11. The CDR3 consists of 15 residues. Germline values: CDR1 MNHEY, CDR2 SMNVEV (reference sequence). This CDR3 is CASRSSGTGSNEQYF. CDR3 nucleotide sequence: TGTGCCAGCAGATCCTCCGGGACAGGGTCCAACGAGCAGTACTTC.

This clone was observed a handful of times. This sequence joins TRBV7-9 and TRBJ2-7, with TRBD1 as a possible D gene (6 bases). The CDR3 has 12 amino acids. Germline CDR1 SEHNR, CDR2 FQNEAQ (reference sequence). Trimming took 5 bases from V and 6 from J, leaving 11 bases between them. CDR3 sequence (DNA): TGTGCCAGCAGCCAGGGGACCAGCGAGCAGTACTTC. Amino acid sequence: CASSQGTSEQYF. Filled out from reference TRBV7-9 and TRBJ2-7, the complete variable domain reads DTGVSQNPRHKITKRGQNVTFRCDPISEHNRLYWYRQTLGQGPEFLTYFQNEAQLEKSRLLSDRFSAERPKGSFSTLEIQRTEQGDSAMYLCASSQGTSEQYFGPGTRLTVT.